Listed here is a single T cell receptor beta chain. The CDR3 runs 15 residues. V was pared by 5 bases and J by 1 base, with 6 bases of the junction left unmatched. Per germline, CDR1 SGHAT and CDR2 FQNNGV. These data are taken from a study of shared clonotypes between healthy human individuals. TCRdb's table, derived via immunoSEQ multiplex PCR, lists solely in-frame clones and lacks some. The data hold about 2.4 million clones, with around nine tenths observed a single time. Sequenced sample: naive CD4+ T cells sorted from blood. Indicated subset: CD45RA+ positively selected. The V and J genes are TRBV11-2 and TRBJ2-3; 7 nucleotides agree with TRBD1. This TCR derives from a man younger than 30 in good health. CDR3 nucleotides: TGTGCCAGCAGCCGACAGGGCCGGCGCACAGATACGCAGTATTTT. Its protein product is CASSRQGRRTDTQYF.